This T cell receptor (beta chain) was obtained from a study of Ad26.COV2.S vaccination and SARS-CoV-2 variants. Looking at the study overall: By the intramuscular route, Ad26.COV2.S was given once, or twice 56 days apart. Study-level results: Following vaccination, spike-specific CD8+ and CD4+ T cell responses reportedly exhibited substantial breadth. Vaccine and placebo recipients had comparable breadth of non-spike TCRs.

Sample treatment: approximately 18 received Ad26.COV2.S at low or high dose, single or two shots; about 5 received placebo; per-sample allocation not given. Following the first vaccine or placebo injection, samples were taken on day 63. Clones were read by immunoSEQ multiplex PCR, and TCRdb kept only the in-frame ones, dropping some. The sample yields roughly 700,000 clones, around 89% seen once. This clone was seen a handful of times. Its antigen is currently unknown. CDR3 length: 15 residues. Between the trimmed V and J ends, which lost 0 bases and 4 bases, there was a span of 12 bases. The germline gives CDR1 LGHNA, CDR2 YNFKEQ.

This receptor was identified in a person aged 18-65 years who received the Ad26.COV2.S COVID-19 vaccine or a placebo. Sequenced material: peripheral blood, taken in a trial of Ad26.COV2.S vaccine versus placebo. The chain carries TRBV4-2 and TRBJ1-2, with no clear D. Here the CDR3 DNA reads TGTGCCAGCAGCCAAGATCTCCAGCGGACCTATGGCTACACCTTC. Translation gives CASSQDLQRTYGYTF.